This TCR beta chain was sequenced for a study of T-cell memory formation after mild COVID-19 (dated by TCRdb to the early 2020s). For the wider study: Most TCR sequence clusters were specific to one of the two donors. Longitudinal TCRalpha and TCRbeta repertoire sequencing tracked T-cell clones expanding and contracting after mild COVID-19 in a couple of donors. Two young, previously healthy adult volunteers, one female and one male, were included in the cohort.

Overall results and qualifications from the work: Clones that contracted from day 15 to 85 showed balanced CD4/CD8 phenotypes, whereas a second wave of clones that expanded from day 15 to 37 leaned towards CD4+. SARS-CoV-2 specificity of the second-wave clones peaking on day 37 was not confirmed. Contracting CD4+ clones were located mainly in the CM and EM memory subsets, whereas CD8+ clones were found to be enriched in EMRA. Some responding clones were detected in pre-infection memory, which suggested that pre-existing cross-reactive memory T cells had joined the SARS-CoV-2 response. Only a couple of mild cases were covered in the study, and larger cohorts including severe cases with pre-infection samples were considered necessary.

TCRdb lists the instrument as Illumina NovaSeq 6000. TCRalpha and TCRbeta cDNA libraries were built by 5'RACE with constant-segment primers, adding sample barcodes and unique molecular identifiers. RNA was extracted from every sample with Trizol reagent. The libraries were amplified in two PCR steps, and the second step added a second sample barcode and Illumina TruSeq adapters. Sequencing of libraries was performed on an Illumina NovaSeq with 2 x 150 bp paired-end reads. Per the source publication's procedure: With migec v1.2.7, reads were demultiplexed and then collapsed into UMI-guided consensus sequences. With mixcr v2.1.11, UMI consensuses were aligned to TRA and TRB V and J templates and assembled into clonotypes. A clonotype was counted as expanded or contracted only if both edgeR and NoisET called the change significant, with noise models trained on biological replicates. edgeR calls used a false discovery rate-adjusted p below 0.01 and a log2 fold-change threshold of 1. As an exploratory analysis of dynamics, max-normalized trajectories of the 1000 most abundant clonotypes were examined by PCA with hierarchical clustering. Separately sequenced CD4+ and CD8+ repertoires were used to assign a CD4 or CD8 phenotype to each responding clone. TCRdb reprocessed the public reads (quality trimming at Q25 with fastp, clone calling with MiXCR) and kept in-frame beta chains. Identical CDR3 protein sequences are pooled into one entry, listed with their most common genes and DNA. The V and J calls follow TCRdb's processing rather than the paper's. The sample has roughly 68,000 distinct CDR3 sequences on record, 15% to 20% of them singletons. The leading ten clones occupy 31% of the sample.

In the germline V gene, CDR1 corresponds to SGDLS and CDR2 to YYNGEE. At the junction V is shortened by 4 bases and J by 4 bases; bases outside the gene matches: 10. From the cysteine through the phenylalanine, the CDR3 covers 16 amino acids. Just the 48-base CDR3 DNA is kept, in frame starting at base 1. Ficoll-Paque density gradient centrifugation was used to isolate PBMCs. Note on this clonotype: Which antigen it targets is not known. Base-call qualities are not available, and no considerably larger clone is one nucleotide away.

The sequence derives from an adult woman who had mild COVID-19 (a few samples of this study predate the infection). The sample titles of this study are shuffled in the database, so cell type and time point are left out; the donor was told from shared clones. The sequencing sample was made of PBMCs or a T cell subset sorted from them (not recorded which). The chain links TRBV9 with TRBJ2-1, with 8 bases in between that match TRBD2. At the DNA level, the sequence is TGTGCCAGCAGCAAGTACACTAGCGGCCCTTACAATGAGCAGTTCTTC. This translates into CASSKYTSGPYNEQFF.